This TCR beta chain was observed in a study of T cell changes during pregnancy in multiple sclerosis. This clone appeared a single time. Data came from immunoSEQ multiplex PCR; TCRdb stores just in-frame clones and leaves some out. The table has more than 35,000 clones, around 90% seen once; the top ten hold 0.45% to 0.55%. Trimming pared 6 bases from V and 0 bases from J, leaving 15 bases between. This CDR3 contains 16 residues. Germline V gene sequence: CDR1 SQVTM, CDR2 ANQGSEA. This clonotype originated in a female donor in good health, enrolled as a control in a pregnancy study. The chain carries TRBV29-1 and TRBJ2-6; no definite D call. Source: CD4+ T cells from peripheral blood mononuclear cells, taken in the third trimester of pregnancy. As DNA, the CDR3 is TGCAGCGTCTCCCTCCGCGGCAGCTCTGGGGCCAACGTCCTGACTTTC. It codes for CSVSLRGSSGANVLTF.